This TCR beta chain was recovered during a study of PD-L1 blockade in urothelial cancer. The protocol was immunoSEQ multiplex PCR, while the TCRdb copy is restricted to in-frame clones and leaves out a portion. The sample has about 32,000 clones; around 84% are singletons. Study findings and constraints: Blood clones associated with the tumor expanded more at 3 weeks in durable-benefit patients.

This clone was counted only a few times. Its cognate antigen is unknown. The sample here was PBMCs, taken around atezolizumab (anti-PD-L1) treatment. This TCR came from a man between 60 and 70 years old with urothelial cancer.

CDR3 sequence: CAISGLQGNYGYTF. CDR3 DNA: TGTGCCATCAGTGGACTTCAGGGGAACTATGGCTACACCTTC. V usage is TRBV10-3 and J usage is TRBJ1-2, with D possibly matching TRBD1 (6 bases). V lost 4 bases to trimming and J lost 2 bases, with 11 bases between them. This CDR3 comprises 14 residues. CDR1 and CDR2 from the germline V gene are ENHRY and SYGVKD.